These 27 T cell receptor beta chains came from one sample sequenced in a study of metastatic and nonmetastatic thyroid tumors. TCRdb redid the clone calls on the PCR reads using MiXCR. The sample includes tens of thousands of clones, 20% to 30% of them seen just once. All patients were treatment-naive before thyroid surgery. What was sequenced was blood. The receptors were sampled from a male donor with papillary thyroid cancer or a benign thyroid nodule (not recorded which). Some clones in this sample may be carry-over from other donors' samples.

This clone was seen repeatedly, ten times or more. The gene calls are TRBV5-1 and TRBJ1-1; no clear D. The CDR3 is 12 amino acids. Germline CDR1 SGHRS, CDR2 YFSETQ. V was trimmed by 1 base and J by 1 base, leaving 2 bases between them. Here the CDR3 reads CASSLRNTEAFF. CDR3 in DNA: TGCGCCAGCAGCTTGCGGAACACTGAAGCTTTCTTT. Looking up the rest from reference TRBV5-1 and TRBJ1-1 gives the full variable domain: KAGVTQTPRYLIKTRGQQVTLSCSPISGHRSVSWYQQTPGQGLQFLFEYFSETQRNKGNFPGRFSGRQFSNSRSEMNVSTLELGDSALYLCASSLRNTEAFFGQGTRLTVV.

To note about this clone: At one of its ends the junction is not consistent with the germline gene, which may arise from a read error. The gene calls are TRBV24-1 and TRBJ2-1, with a possible D match to TRBD1 (5 bases). The CDR3 runs to 15 residues. CDR1 is KGHDR, CDR2 SFDVKD, per germline. This CDR3 is CATSDPQGTYNEQVF. For the CDR3, the DNA is TGTGCCACCAGTGATCCCCAGGGAACCTACAATGAGCAGGTCTTC.

The DNA for the CDR3 is TGCAGTGCAGGGTGGGGTAATAGCGGGGGGTATGATGAGCAGTTCTTC. Translating gives CSAGWGNSGGYDEQFF. V gene TRBV20-1 combines with J gene TRBJ2-1, with TRBD2 identical over 10 bases. The J segment lost 8 bases and the V segment lost 6 bases, leaving 16 bases of the junction unmatched. Germline CDR1 DFQATT, CDR2 SNEGSKA (reference sequence). CDR3 length: 16 residues.

The chain has TRBV5-5 and TRBJ2-7, with 7 bases matching TRBD2. The germline V gene encodes CDR1 SGHKS and CDR2 YYEKEE (reference sequence). After removal of 4 bases from V and 1 base from J, the junction contained 5 bases not matched to a gene. The CDR3 is 14 residues long. The CDR3 DNA follows: TGTGCCAGCAGCGGCGGGGGTCTTTCCTACGAGCAGTACTTC. Amino acid sequence: CASSGGGLSYEQYF. Full variable domain (outside the CDR3, taken from reference TRBV5-5 and TRBJ2-7): DAGVTQSPTHLIKTRGQQVTLRCSPISGHKSVSWYQQVLGQGPQFIFQYYEKEERGRGNFPDRFSARQFPNYSSELNVNALLLGDSALYLCASSGGGLSYEQYFGPGTRLTVT.

In this sample, this clone turned up many times. This may be a read error, as it is one base from a much larger clone. No conserved phenylalanine or tryptophan is present at the end of the CDR3, so a read error is the likely explanation. The V call is TRBV15, the J call TRBJ1-2, with D tentatively TRBD1 (6 bases). Deletions cut 3 bases from V and 8 bases from J, with 16 bases between. CDR3 length equals 14 residues. CDR1 LNHNV and CDR2 YYDKDF come from the germline V gene (reference sequence). This CDR3 is CATSSRRTAQGYTL. The CDR3 DNA reads as TGTGCCACCAGCAGTAGACGGACAGCCCAGGGCTACACCCTC.

This clone appeared many times. Other DNA sequences in the sample encode the same CDR3. This chain uses TRBV29-1 with TRBJ1-1; 7 positions match TRBD1. The CDR3 is made up of 10 amino acids. V gave up 6 bases and J gave up 7 bases; unmatched junction bases: 2. The V gene's germline CDR1 is SQVTM and CDR2 ANQGSEA. Here the CDR3 reads CSVGQDEAFF. The DNA of the CDR3 is TGCAGCGTAGGACAGGATGAAGCTTTCTTT.

V gene TRBV28 combines with J gene TRBJ2-7; D perhaps matches TRBD2 (6 bases). Trimming took off 5 bases at V and 2 bases at J, with 25 bases between the two ends. From germline, CDR1 is MDHEN and CDR2 SYDVKM. The CDR3 contains 18 residues. The CDR3 nucleotides read TGTGCCAGCAGTCGGTCGGTTAGGTGGGGGGTCGATACCTACGAGCAGTACTTC. Translated: CASSRSVRWGVDTYEQYF. Combining the CDR3 with reference TRBV28 and TRBJ2-7 gives the whole variable domain DVKVTQSSRYLVKRTGEKVFLECVQDMDHENMFWYRQDPGLGLRLIYFSYDVKMKEKGDIPEGYSVSREKKERFSLILESASTNQTSMYLCASSRSVRWGVDTYEQYFGPGTRLTVT.

Relative to its sample, this clone is medium-sized. This sequence joins TRBV2 and TRBJ2-7; D is unclear. Germline CDR1 and CDR2: SNHLY and FYNNEI. The length of the CDR3 is 12 residues. The V and J ends lost 6 bases and 0 bases respectively, with 6 bases between them. CDR3 DNA sequence: TGTGCCAGCAGGAAGGGCTCCTACGAGCAGTACTTC. Translated, it gives CASRKGSYEQYF.

This clone was counted a few times. One end of the junction is discordant with germline, which a read error may explain. The chain is built from TRBV12-3 or TRBV12-4 and TRBJ2-1; D is ambiguous. This CDR3 is built from 16 residues. CDR3 residues: CASSPFWSSSHNEQFF. CDR3 DNA: TGTGCCAGCAGTCCTTTCTGGTCGAGCTCCCACAATGAGCAGTTCTTC.

In its sample, this clone was seen many times. The DNA of the CDR3 is TGTGCCAGCAGCCCCCAGTTAGGGGGCGCGGGGGAGACCCAGTACTTC. Amino acids: CASSPQLGGAGETQYF. This sequence joins TRBV7-9 and TRBJ2-5; D perhaps matches TRBD1 (7 bases). V was trimmed by 5 bases and J by 5 bases, leaving 21 bases between them. CDR1 SEHNR and CDR2 FQNEAQ come from the germline V gene (reference sequence). The CDR3 has 16 residues.

In this sample, this clone turned up many times. V gene TRBV11-1 combines with J gene TRBJ2-1, with D perhaps given as TRBD1 or TRBD2 (5 bases each). CDR3 length: 16 amino acids. V was trimmed by 0 bases and J by 3 bases, leaving 12 bases between them. The germline gives CDR1 SGHAT, CDR2 FQDESV (reference sequence). The CDR3 bases are TGTGCCAGCAGCTTAGCCCGGGACGTGGGCTACAATGAGCAGTTCTTC. Translated, it gives CASSLARDVGYNEQFF.

At least ten counts were recorded for this clone. The rearrangement links TRBV4-2 to TRBJ1-4; D remains ambiguous. CDR3 length: 12 amino acids. Between the trimmed V and J ends, which lost 1 base and 5 bases, there was a span of 2 bases. Germline V gene lookup returns CDR1 LGHNA and CDR2 YNFKEQ. The CDR3: CASSQGNEKLFF. CDR3 coding DNA: TGTGCCAGCAGCCAAGGCAATGAAAAACTGTTTTTT.

The CDR3 DNA follows: TGTGCCAGCAACGTTCCCCCGCGGGACACGCAGTATTTT. It codes for CASNVPPRDTQYF. The J gene is TRBJ2-3, the V gene TRBV7-9, with D perhaps matching TRBD2 (6 bases). CDR1 is SEHNR, CDR2 FQNEAQ, per germline (reference sequence). Trimming removed 7 bases at V and 9 bases at J, with 17 bases between. The CDR3 sequence is 13 residues long.

CDR3 region: CASRTRDRGSYEQYF. CDR3 in DNA: TGTGCCAGCAGAACGCGGGACAGGGGTTCCTACGAGCAGTACTTC. This chain links TRBV27 with TRBJ2-7; 10 bases map to TRBD1. This CDR3 is built from 15 residues. Losses at the gene ends were 6 bases for V and 1 base for J; bases not matched to a gene: 6. Germline loops: CDR1 MNHEY, CDR2 SMNVEV (reference sequence).

This clone occurred many times. This CDR3 reads CASSQTLGSLTKNIQYF. The DNA of the CDR3 is TGTGCCAGCAGCCAGACGCTTGGGAGCTTAACCAAAAACATTCAGTACTTC. The chain links TRBV4-2 to TRBJ2-4, with D tentatively TRBD2 (5 bases). V was clipped by 3 bases and J by 2 bases, with 17 bases between them. Germline-derived CDR1 and CDR2 are LGHNA and YNFKEQ. The CDR3 is 17 amino acids.

The rearrangement uses TRBV5-1 and TRBJ2-2; a possible D gene is TRBD2 (6 bases). Trimming took 3 bases from V and 1 from J, leaving 10 bases between them. This CDR3 comprises 15 residues. Germline V lookup: CDR1 SGHRS, CDR2 YFSETQ. CDR3 in DNA: TGCGCCAGCAGCTGGGACGGGGGGAACACCGGGGAGCTGTTTTTT. This sequence encodes CASSWDGGNTGELFF.

The J gene is TRBJ1-4, the V gene TRBV5-1; D is ambiguous. The germline V gene encodes CDR1 SGHRS and CDR2 YFSETQ. V lost 1 base to trimming and J lost 7 bases, with 8 bases between them. The CDR3 extends over 13 amino acids. CDR3 DNA: TGCGCCAGCAGCTTGAAGTCGGGTGAAAAACTGTTTTTT. Protein sequence: CASSLKSGEKLFF.

This clone was observed a few times. The chain uses TRBV12-3 or TRBV12-4 and TRBJ2-7, with a tentative D call TRBD1 (5 bases). CDR3 length equals 14 residues. Deletions cut 5 bases from V and 3 bases from J, with 14 bases between. The chain's CDR3 is CASSATARLYEQYF. The CDR3, as DNA: TGTGCCAGCAGTGCGACAGCGCGTCTCTACGAGCAGTACTTC.

The genes are TRBV20-1 and TRBJ2-1; tentatively, D is TRBD2 (5 bases). This CDR3 comprises 13 residues. CDR1 DFQATT and CDR2 SNEGSKA come from the germline V gene (reference sequence). Trimming removed 6 bases from V and 6 bases from J, with 15 bases in between. The CDR3 loop is CSAGIGWGNEQFF. In DNA, the CDR3 is TGCAGTGCCGGGATAGGGTGGGGCAATGAGCAGTTCTTC.

This chain uses TRBV5-1 with TRBJ2-5; TRBD2 matches 14 bases. The ends lost 1 base at V and 2 bases at J; junction bases unmatched: 7. CDR1 is SGHRS, CDR2 YFSETQ, per germline. This CDR3 is built from 18 residues. The CDR3 DNA follows: TGCGCCAGCAGCTTGTACGGGACTAGCGGGAGTGGGCAAGAGACCCAGTACTTC. Protein product: CASSLYGTSGSGQETQYF.

A few counts support this clone. V and J are TRBV12-3 or TRBV12-4 and TRBJ2-1; D is perhaps TRBD2 (5 bases). This CDR3 spans 15 amino acids. V was cut by 3 bases and J by 9 bases, with 18 bases left in between. DNA for the CDR3: TGTGCCAGCAGTTTGGGCGGGCGGCTCGTGGGTGAGCAGTTCTTC. It is translated as CASSLGGRLVGEQFF.

This clone was detected many times. J is TRBJ2-7 and V is TRBV6-6; 12 bases match TRBD2. The ends lost 2 bases at V and 4 bases at J; junction bases unmatched: 3. CDR1 is MNHNY, CDR2 SVGAGI, per germline (reference sequence). The CDR3 is 15 amino acids. For the CDR3, the DNA is TGTGCCAGCAGTTACGGACTAGCGGGACGGTACGAGCAGTACTTC. It codes for CASSYGLAGRYEQYF.

The J gene is TRBJ1-1, the V gene TRBV20-1, with a possible D match to TRBD1 (6 bases). The CDR3 is 14 amino acids. Between the trimmed V and J ends, which lost 0 bases and 4 bases, there was a span of 12 bases. The germline gives CDR1 DFQATT, CDR2 SNEGSKA (reference sequence). This CDR3 is CSARDPRGGTEAFF. The CDR3 DNA reads as TGCAGTGCTAGAGACCCCAGGGGCGGCACTGAAGCTTTCTTT.

The table lists this clone with a few counts. One junction end does not reproduce the germline sequence, and a read error may be involved. This chain links TRBV12-3 or TRBV12-4 with TRBJ2-7; D unresolved. The CDR3 covers 13 residues. The CDR3 spells CSSIRYRGYEQYF. For the CDR3, the DNA is TGTTCCAGCATTAGGTACAGAGGCTACGAGCAGTACTTC.

This clone was picked up a small number of times. One base away lies a much larger clone, so this may be a sequencing read error. The chain uses TRBV24-1 and TRBJ2-1; the D is unclear. The CDR3 loop spans 11 amino acids. Between the trimmed V and J ends, which lost 9 bases and 9 bases, there was a span of 11 bases. CDR1 is KGHDR and CDR2 is SFDVKD in the germline V gene. The CDR3 DNA follows: TGTGCCACCGAACTCGGGTCTGAGCAGTTCTTC. Its translation is CATELGSEQFF.

By its share, this clone is medium-sized. The J gene is TRBJ1-6, the V gene TRBV6-1, with no clear D. The V end was cut by 9 bases, the J end by 0 bases, with 9 bases between. This CDR3 has 14 amino acids. Germline lookup yields CDR1 MNHNS and CDR2 SASEGT. The CDR3 region is CASLRSSYNSPLHF. CDR3 bases: TGTGCCAGTTTGAGGAGCTCCTATAATTCACCCCTCCACTTT.

A word on this clone: This may be a read error, as it is one base from a much larger clone. In nucleotides, the CDR3 is TGTGCCAGCCTAGCAGGTTCTCTCCTACATGAGCAGTCCTTC. It yields the protein CASLAGSLLHEQSF. The chain has TRBV28 and TRBJ2-1; D is perhaps TRBD2 (5 bases). Germline V lookup: CDR1 MDHEN, CDR2 SYDVKM. The CDR3 totals 14 residues.